This T cell receptor (beta chain) derives from a study of T cell repertoires in cytomegalovirus infection. The overall study: Public TCR beta signatures indicated both CMV infection and matching HLA type.

With V trimmed by 6 bases and J by 4 bases, 9 bases remained unmatched. This CDR3 contains 14 residues. CDR1 and CDR2 (germline): SNHLY, FYNNEI. There are many counts of this clonotype. TCRdb recomputed calls from the reads with MiXCR, one row per CDR3 protein. In the table there are more than 500,000 distinct CDR3 sequences, approximately 17% of which are singletons. The TCR was taken from a human donor in good health (CMV status not recorded). Some clones in this sample may be carry-over from other donors' samples. The V call is TRBV2, the J call TRBJ2-7, with TRBD1 identical over 7 bases. The sequenced material came from CD8+ T cells from PBMCs. The CDR3 nucleotides read TGTGCCAGCAGAGCCCGGGACAGAAGGTACGAGCAGTACTTC. It translates to CASRARDRRYEQYF.